The sequence of this T cell receptor (beta chain) was determined in a study of regulatory T cells in long-lasting Graves disease (dated by TCRdb to the early 2020s). Background on the whole study: In the newly diagnosed Graves' disease group, patients had been taking antithyroid drugs for less than 3 months. This study used TCR sequencing and RNA sequencing of peripheral blood to compare persistent Graves' disease patients against newly diagnosed Graves' disease patients. The study took place in China and was registered as a clinical trial. A total of about 33 samples underwent TCR sequencing, from 13 patients with persistent Graves' disease and 20 or so patients with newly diagnosed Graves' disease. General conclusions and limits of the study: Compared with newly diagnosed patients, persistent Graves' disease patients had lower TCR Shannon entropy and fewer highly expanded clones, which suggests clonal expansion. Persistent disease showed preferential use of TRBV28, TRBJ1-2 and TRBJ2-5, whereas newly diagnosed disease favored TRBV20-1 and TRBJ2-1. The study examined only peripheral blood because the primary lesion, thyroid tissue, could not be accessed. More public clonotypes were shared among persistent patients (2,741) than among newly diagnosed patients (more than 900). The small sample size was acknowledged by the authors as a limitation that may reduce accuracy. Only the TCR beta chain was sequenced and analyzed.

This clonotype was found many times. Its target antigen remains unknown. No base qualities exist here, and no much larger clone lies one base off it. To prepare the library, multiplex PCR was applied. Sequencing was performed on an Illumina HiSeq 4000. CDR3 regions were amplified by Arm-PCR with iRepertoire HTBI primers to construct TCR beta libraries. Before sequencing, the PCR products went through gel purification. On the study's bioinformatics: Gene usage analysis of CDR3 amino acid clonotypes used the 55 to 80 TRBV and some 15 TRBJ segments found across samples. Filtered high-quality paired reads were merged into contigs using COPE and FqMerger. BLAST was used to align contigs to IMGT TRBV, TRBD and TRBJ reference genes, with CDR3 defined following IMGT. Highly expanded clones were defined as clonotypes with a frequency above 0.1%. Shannon entropy was used to measure repertoire diversity, and the Gini coefficient was used to measure V-J evenness. Public clonotypes were defined as clonotypes shared by more than one individual. TCRdb reprocessed the public reads (quality trimming at Q25 with fastp, clone calling with MiXCR) and kept in-frame beta chains. Rows are unified per CDR3 protein, each entry keeping the most common DNA and genes. The V and J calls, along with clone size, are taken from TCRdb and not from the paper's own processing. This sample lists hundreds of thousands of distinct CDR3 sequences; about 14% were detected once. Jointly, the top ten make up about 20% of the sample.

The germline V gene sets CDR1 to SGHRS and CDR2 to YFSETQ. Including cysteine and phenylalanine, the CDR3 has 15 amino acids. Solely the CDR3 DNA is kept, with 45 bases framed from the first base. V and J are trimmed by 4 bases and 3 bases, and the gene matches miss 5 bases of the junction. Interpreted using the paper, the time point label stands for: newly diagnosed GD, antithyroid drugs for less than 3 months. For both TCR sequencing and RNA sequencing, RNA was extracted from PBMCs using TRIzol. The diagnosis of Graves' disease was made according to American Thyroid Association guidelines. The patients came from an endocrinology department in Xi'an, China. Each patient gave 7.5 to 10 milliliters of peripheral blood, collected in an EDTA anticoagulant tube. Ficoll Paque Plus density gradient separation was used to isolate PBMCs, and no further T cell sorting was performed. An Agilent 2100 Bioanalyzer and agarose gel were used to assess RNA quality, and a NanoDrop 2000 was used to measure RNA concentration.

In this chain, TRBV5-1 is recombined with TRBJ2-3, and 10 junctional nucleotides match TRBD1. The specimen was peripheral blood mononuclear cells (PBMCs), collected at new diagnosis, from a patient treated with antithyroid drugs. The receptor's source is a female donor with Graves disease. The sequence in DNA is TGCGCCAGCAGCGGCGGACAGGGGGATACAGATACGCAGTATTTT. This codes for CASSGGQGDTDTQYF.